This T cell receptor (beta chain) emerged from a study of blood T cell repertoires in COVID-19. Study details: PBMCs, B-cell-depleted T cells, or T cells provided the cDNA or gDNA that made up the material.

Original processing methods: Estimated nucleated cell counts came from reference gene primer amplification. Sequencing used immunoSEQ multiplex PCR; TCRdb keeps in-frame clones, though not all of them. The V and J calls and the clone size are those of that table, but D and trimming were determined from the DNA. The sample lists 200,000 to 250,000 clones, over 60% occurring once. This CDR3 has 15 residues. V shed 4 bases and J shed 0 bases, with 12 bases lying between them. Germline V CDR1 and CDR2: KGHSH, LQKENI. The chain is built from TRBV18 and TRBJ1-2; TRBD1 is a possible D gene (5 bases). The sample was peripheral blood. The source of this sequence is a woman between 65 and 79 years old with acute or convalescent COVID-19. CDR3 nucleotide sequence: TGTGCCAGCTCACTGGCCACCAGGGCTAACTATGGCTACACCTTC. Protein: CASSLATRANYGYTF.